This T cell receptor beta chain was captured by sequencing in a study of blood T cell repertoires in COVID-19 (TCRdb year 2020). A note on the overall study: Collaborator samples came from the United States, Italy and Spain and covered acute and convalescent phases of COVID-19. Subjects who had been exposed to COVID-19, were actively infected with it, or had recovered from it provided the deeply sampled blood TCRbeta repertoires that made up the dataset. A freely available public database, intended as a resource for researchers studying the immune response to SARS-CoV-2, is where the repertoires were released. The samples were drawn from two sources: the first 160 participants of the ongoing ImmuneRACE study, and 1,254 subjects contributed by 6 global collaborators. The material from the prospective study consisted of cDNA or gDNA derived from T cells, B-cell-depleted T cells, or PBMCs. Where available, HLA class I and class II types were obtained from metadata supplied by the sample provider rather than from assay-based typing. Sample metadata almost always included a de-identified subject ID, COVID-19 status, age in years and sex.

Each collaborating institution followed its own protocols to collect whole blood in K2EDTA tubes. For TCRbeta analysis, collaborators shipped samples in one of three forms: frozen whole blood, isolated PBMCs, or DNA extracted from either of those sample types. Concerning this clone itself: Its cognate antigen has yet to be identified. Base-call qualities are not available, and no considerably larger clone is one nucleotide away.

TCRbeta CDR3 regions were amplified from genomic DNA using the immunoSEQ Assay, a bias-controlled multiplex PCR. The original methods were these. The number of nucleated cells in each sample was estimated from the amplification of reference gene primers within the assay. Sequence reads were collapsed and filtered to measure the absolute abundance of every unique TCRbeta CDR3 rearrangement. For each sample, productive Simpson clonality was calculated by taking the square root of Simpson's diversity index across productive rearrangements. TCRdb carries this immuneACCESS record with in-frame sequences only. Its versions omit some clonotypes, under half of them owing to an unresolved V gene in the studies checked, with the rest unexplained. Clonal size and the V and J genes are those of that table, whereas D and trimming came from the DNA. In all, the sample holds 35,000 to 40,000 clones, and around 84% of those were seen once. Roughly 15% of the sample is held by the ten biggest clonotypes.

From cysteine to phenylalanine, the CDR3 is 15 amino acids long. CDR3 DNA only is kept here, 45 bases in frame from base 1. Via the germline V gene, CDR1 is MNHEY and CDR2 SVGAGI. The V end loses 0 bases and the J end loses 2 bases, and a stretch of 10 bases separates them. On the study overall, not on this receptor specifically: The quantity of clinical and demographic metadata differed by source and by participant and was supplied without curation.

The sequence derives from a man between 45 and 60 years old with active or convalescent COVID-19. The sequence joins TRBV6-5 to TRBJ1-2; the D gene cannot be resolved reliably. Sequences were obtained from peripheral blood. The DNA reads as follows: TGTGCCAGCAGTTACTCGCGGGCTCCCAACTATGGCTACACCTTC. Its translation is CASSYSRAPNYGYTF.